The sequence of this T cell receptor (beta chain) was determined in a study of blood T cell repertoires in COVID-19. Study in general: Some COVID-19 samples were acute and others convalescent; all came from the United States, Italy and Spain.

The CDR3 consists of 14 residues. J gave up 6 bases and V 3 bases, and 5 bases lay outside the gene matches. Germline V gene data show CDR1 as MNHEY and CDR2 as SVGEGT. The authors' processing: It was from reference gene primer amplification that nucleated cell counts were estimated. Profiled with immunoSEQ multiplex PCR; TCRdb holds only in-frame clones, not every one. V, J and clone size were drawn from that table, and D and trimming were deduced from the DNA. The profile shows tens of thousands of clones, roughly 80% of them singletons. The clonotype was recovered from a human donor in a cohort sampled during active COVID-19. V usage is TRBV6-2 or TRBV6-3 and J usage is TRBJ2-1; 7 bases match TRBD2. The sequenced sample consisted of peripheral blood. Here the CDR3 DNA reads TGTGCCAGCAGTTATGCGGGAGTGGGCAATGAGCAGTTCTTC. Its protein is CASSYAGVGNEQFF.